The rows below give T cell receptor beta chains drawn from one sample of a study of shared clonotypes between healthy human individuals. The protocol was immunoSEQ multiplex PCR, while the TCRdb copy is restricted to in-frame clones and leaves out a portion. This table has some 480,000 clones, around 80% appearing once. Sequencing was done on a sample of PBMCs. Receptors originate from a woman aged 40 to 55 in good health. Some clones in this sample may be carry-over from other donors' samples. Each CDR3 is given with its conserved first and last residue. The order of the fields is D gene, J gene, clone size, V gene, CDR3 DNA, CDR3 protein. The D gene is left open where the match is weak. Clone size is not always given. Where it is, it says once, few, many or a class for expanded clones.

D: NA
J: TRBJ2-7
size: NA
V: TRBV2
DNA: TGTGCCAGCAGAGGGGTCATCAGGGACGAGCAGTACTTC
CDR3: CASRGVIRDEQYF

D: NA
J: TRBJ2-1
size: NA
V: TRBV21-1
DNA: TGTGCCAGCAGCAAAGGCCCGGGGACTAGCGTTGTCGAGGAGCAGTTCTTC
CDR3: CASSKGPGTSVVEEQFF

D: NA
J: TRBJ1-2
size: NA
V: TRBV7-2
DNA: TGTGCCAGCAGCTTACGCCCGGGGAGGGACTATGGCTACACCTTC
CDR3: CASSLRPGRDYGYTF

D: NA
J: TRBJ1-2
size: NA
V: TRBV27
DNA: TGTGCCAGCAGTTTATTTGGCTCGGATGGGGGGGGTGGCTACACCTTC
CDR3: CASSLFGSDGGGGYTF

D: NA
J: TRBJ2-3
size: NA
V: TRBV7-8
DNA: TGTGCCAGCAGCTTAGTTCAGGCAGATACGCAGTATTTT
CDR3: CASSLVQADTQYF

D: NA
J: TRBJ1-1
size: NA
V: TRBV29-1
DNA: TGCAGCACAAATCAGGGGATGAACACTGAAGCTTTCTTT
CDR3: CSTNQGMNTEAFF

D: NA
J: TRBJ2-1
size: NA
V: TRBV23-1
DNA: TGCGCCAGCAGTCGGTACAATGAGCAGTTCTTC
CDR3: CASSRYNEQFF

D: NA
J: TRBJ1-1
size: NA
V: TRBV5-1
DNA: TGCGCCAGCAGCTTAGTGGGGAACCCGAACACTGAAGCTTTCTTT
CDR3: CASSLVGNPNTEAFF

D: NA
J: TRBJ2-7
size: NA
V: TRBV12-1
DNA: TGTGCCAGCAGCTCCCCACGGACAGGGAGGGATTACGAGCAGTACTTC
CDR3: CASSSPRTGRDYEQYF

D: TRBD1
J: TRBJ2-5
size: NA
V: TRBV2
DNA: TGTGCCAGCAGTAGGGACAGGGGGAAGGAGACCCAGTACTTC
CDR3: CASSRDRGKETQYF

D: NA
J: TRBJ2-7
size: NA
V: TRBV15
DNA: TGTGCCACCAGCAGAGGTGGGCAGGGGGAGCAGTACTTC
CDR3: CATSRGGQGEQYF

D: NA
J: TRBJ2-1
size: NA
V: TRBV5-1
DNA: TGCGCCAGCAGGCGGGATAACAATGAGCAGTTCTTC
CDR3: CASRRDNNEQFF

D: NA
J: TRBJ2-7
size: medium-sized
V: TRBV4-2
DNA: TGTGCCAGCAGCCAAGAAGGAGATGTATCCTACGAGCAGTACTTC
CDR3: CASSQEGDVSYEQYF

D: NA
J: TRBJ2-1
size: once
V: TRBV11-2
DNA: TGTGCCAGCAGCTTAGGAGGCAGAACCTACAATGAGCAGTTCTTC
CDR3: CASSLGGRTYNEQFF

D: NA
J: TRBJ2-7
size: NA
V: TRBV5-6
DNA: TGTGCCAGCAGCTTGGATTGGGGGCCAACCTACGAGCAGTACTTC
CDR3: CASSLDWGPTYEQYF

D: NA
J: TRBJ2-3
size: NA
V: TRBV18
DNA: TGTGCCAGCTCACCTATTGAATTGGGCACAGATACGCAGTATTTT
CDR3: CASSPIELGTDTQYF

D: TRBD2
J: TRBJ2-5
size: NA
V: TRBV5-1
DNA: TGCGCCAGCAGCTTGAGCACTAGCGGGGTCCAAGAGACCCAGTACTTC
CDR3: CASSLSTSGVQETQYF

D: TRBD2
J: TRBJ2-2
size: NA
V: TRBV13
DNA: TGTGCCAGCAGCCTCCCCGGGACTAGCGGGTTCTCCGGGGAGCTGTTTTTT
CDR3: CASSLPGTSGFSGELFF

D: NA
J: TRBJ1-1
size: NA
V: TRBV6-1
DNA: TGTGCCAGCAGTGAAGCGCACACCTCTGTAGCTTTCTTT
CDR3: CASSEAHTSVAFF

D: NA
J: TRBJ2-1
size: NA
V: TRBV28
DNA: TGTGCCAGCCAGGGGCGTTCCTACAATGAGCAGTTCTTC
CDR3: CASQGRSYNEQFF